This T cell receptor (beta chain) originates from a study of molecular identifiers for immune sequencing clone quantification. There are 13 residues in the CDR3. Germline V gene data show CDR1 as SEHNR and CDR2 as FQNEAQ (reference sequence). Trimming took off 4 bases at V and 5 bases at J, with 9 bases between the two ends. One entry per CDR3 protein, called by TCRdb with MiXCR from the PCR reads. The table has hundreds of thousands of distinct CDR3 sequences, less than 20% seen once. This clonotype was recorded at least ten times. Every naive CD8 library was made from between roughly 17,000 and 1,100,000 sorted cells with 10%, 30% or 50% RNA. The authors sorted naive CD8 T cells as CD8+CD4-CCR7+CD45RA+.

Sequences were obtained from naive CD8+ T cells from blood, with Jurkat cell RNA spiked in. Subset indicated: FACS-sorted CD8+CD4-CCR7+CD45RA+ naive T cells. The V call is TRBV7-9, the J call TRBJ1-5; D not certain. This TCR was recovered from a human donor in good health. Some libraries in this study had Jurkat cell RNA spiked in. CDR3 sequence: CASSSYSDQPQHF. The CDR3 nucleotides are TGTGCCAGCAGCTCCTACAGCGATCAGCCCCAGCATTTT.